This is a list of T cell receptor beta chains from one sample in a study of regulatory T cells in long-lasting Graves disease. One entry per CDR3 protein results from TCRdb running MiXCR on the multiplex PCR reads. Of approximately 290,000 distinct CDR3 sequences listed, around 20% are singletons. This specimen consisted of peripheral blood mononuclear cells (PBMCs), obtained when the disease was refractory, from a patient treated with antithyroid drugs. The receptors derive from a female donor with Graves disease. CDR3s include the opening cysteine and the closing phenylalanine or tryptophan. D genes are given only for firm matches. Not all rows give a size; the values are once, few, many and, for expanded clones, a class.

V gene: TRBV4-1; clone size: -; J gene: TRBJ2-1; D gene: -; CDR3 DNA: TGCGCCAGCAGCCTTCAGTCCACTGAGCAGTTCTTC; CDR3 protein: CASSLQSTEQFF
V gene: TRBV6-1; clone size: -; J gene: TRBJ1-1; D gene: -; CDR3 DNA: TGTGCCAGCAGTGAAAGGAGAGGGACTGAAGCTTTCTTT; CDR3 protein: CASSERRGTEAFF
V gene: TRBV28; clone size: many; J gene: TRBJ2-7; D gene: -; CDR3 DNA: TGTGCCACCAAGGGGGGGGGAGCCTACGAGCAGTACTTC; CDR3 protein: CATKGGGAYEQYF
V gene: TRBV30; clone size: many; J gene: TRBJ2-7; D gene: -; CDR3 DNA: TGTGCTACTCAGGGCCTCTACGAGCAGTACTTC; CDR3 protein: CATQGLYEQYF
V gene: TRBV11-2; clone size: many; J gene: TRBJ2-1; D gene: TRBD2; CDR3 DNA: TGTGCCAGCAGCTTAGTGCTGTCTAGCGGAAATGAGCAGTTCTTC; CDR3 protein: CASSLVLSSGNEQFF
V gene: TRBV28; clone size: few; J gene: TRBJ2-2; D gene: TRBD2; CDR3 DNA: TGTGCCAGCAGTTTCGCGGGAGCGAACACCGGGGAGCTGTTTTTT; CDR3 protein: CASSFAGANTGELFF
V gene: TRBV14; clone size: few; J gene: TRBJ2-7; D gene: TRBD2; CDR3 DNA: TGTGCCAGCAGCCAAGAGGGCGGGAGCGTCTCCTACGAGCAGTACTTC; CDR3 protein: CASSQEGGSVSYEQYF
V gene: TRBV6-2/TRBV6-3; clone size: many; J gene: TRBJ1-2; D gene: -; CDR3 DNA: TGTGCCAGCAGCTCTACGGCAGGGGCTCGAGGCTACACCTTC; CDR3 protein: CASSSTAGARGYTF
V gene: TRBV20-1; clone size: few; J gene: TRBJ2-7; D gene: TRBD1; CDR3 DNA: TGCAGTGCTACCCGGACCGGGACAGAGGGAGAGCAGTACTTC; CDR3 protein: CSATRTGTEGEQYF
V gene: TRBV5-1; clone size: many; J gene: TRBJ2-2; D gene: TRBD1; CDR3 DNA: TGCGCCAGCAGCCGACAGGGACGGAACACCGGGGAGCTGTTTTTT; CDR3 protein: CASSRQGRNTGELFF
V gene: TRBV30; clone size: -; J gene: TRBJ2-7; D gene: -; CDR3 DNA: TGTGCCTGGAGAGGGGGTCCCTCCTACGAGCAGTACTTC; CDR3 protein: CAWRGGPSYEQYF